This T cell receptor (beta chain) was sequenced in a study of shared clonotypes between healthy human individuals (dated by TCRdb to 2018 to 2020). Turning to the overall study: The cohort included three men and a couple of women between 18 and 49 years of age. For each donor, CD4 naive and CD4 memory were each run on three plates, CD8 naive on two plates, and CD8 memory on one plate. Blood TCR repertoires of 5 or 6 healthy adults were deeply sequenced to estimate repertoire size and the extent of clonotype sharing between individuals. To increase sequencing depth and limit assay-specific biases, different laboratories used diverse techniques to prepare libraries and sequence TCR repertoires. Between about 0.8 and 9 billion PBMCs per donor were obtained by leukapheresis. Overall study outcomes, separate from this receptor: Sharing across a handful of donors was observed for about 4.8% of naive CD4, 3% to 3.5% of naive CD8, about 2.3% of memory CD4, and around 0.42% of memory CD8 clonotypes. Estimated clonotype richness was generally larger for naive than for memory subsets. Sampling was restricted to blood, and TCR repertoires in tissue are likely to differ from TCR repertoires in blood. Pairwise subsampling indicated that sequencing depth was expected to affect the degree of clonotype sharing among donors. The small number of donors limited the genetic and exposure-history diversity represented. Compared with non-shared clonotypes, the clonotypes found in all four sorted-subset donors had higher generation probabilities. Incomplete sequencing was indicated by rarefaction of sorted-subset datasets, despite the large sequencing depth.

CDR1 is given as SGDLS and CDR2 as YYNGEE, both from the germline V gene. Ends trimmed: V by 4 bases, J by 3 bases; bases unmatched to a gene: 10. The CDR3 goes from the cysteine to the phenylalanine over 16 residues. Just the 48-base CDR3 DNA is kept, in frame starting at base 1. Donors were healthy HIV-negative adults with no recently reported acute infections or vaccinations. Only Caucasian adults living in Nashville, Tennessee, USA were represented among the donors. CD4+ T cells were enriched by magnetic negative selection; naive cells were then positively selected on CD45RA, and the negative fraction formed the memory subset. Blood was obtained by leukapheresis, after which PBMCs were separated by Ficoll-Histopaque density gradient centrifugation and cryopreserved in liquid nitrogen vapor phase. Analytical flow cytometry was used to check the purity and quantity of each magnetically sorted T cell population. Each sorted fraction had its genomic DNA isolated and then quantified by UV absorbance on a Nanodrop 2000c.

Using the deep immunoSEQ assay, TCR CDR3 regions were amplified from genomic DNA by multiplex PCR. Extracted genomic DNA from each cell subset was distributed evenly across all wells of several immunoSEQ 96-well plates, and each plate was treated as a replicate. For sorted subsets, each replicate PCR was loaded with 200 ng genomic DNA, equivalent to 32,000 or so T cell genomes. Purified libraries were quantified with a Qubit 3.0 fluorometer, sized on a Bioanalyzer 2100, and re-quantified with the KAPA Library Quantification kit. Each immunoSEQ 96-well plate was sequenced on its own single-read 150-cycle Illumina NextSeq 550 flow cell. For the original study's pipeline: The immunoSEQ output contained only junctional sequences without quality scores, so filtering could not match that applied to full-length reads. To assign V/J genes and CDR3, sequences were annotated against IMGT germline references using PyIR, a Python wrapper for IgBLAST v1.9. Reads with weak V/J assignments (E-value above 1e-6), missing CDR3, stop codons, out-of-frame junctions, or ambiguous translated residues were removed. V3J clonotypes were defined by identical inferred V gene, J gene, and CDR3 amino acid sequence. To compute the percentage overlap between repertoires, the number of shared unique clonotypes was divided by the size of the smaller repertoire. Repertoire richness was assessed with RTK rarefaction, the Chao1 estimator, and Recon v2.1 estimates of unobserved clonotypes. OLGA was used to compute generation probabilities for all TCRbeta clonotypes that the gDNA method yielded from a handful of donors. The immuneACCESS repertoire file appears here via TCRdb, limited to in-frame rearrangements. These files lack a portion of the clones; in checked studies, under half of the deficit traces to unresolved V genes, and the cause of the others is not known. V, J and clone size are taken as reported in that table, and D and trimming were inferred from the DNA itself. The sample data list around 2.3 million clones, and approximately 96% of these were observed just once. The leading ten clones occupy less than 0.15% of the sample.

In regard to this clone: The antigen this receptor binds is unknown. Nothing much larger sits one base from this clone, and base qualities are not available.

The origin of this receptor is a man in his late teens or twenties in good health. The sequence is built from TRBV9 and TRBJ2-7, with 10 middle bases fitting TRBD1. Specimen: naive CD4+ T cells sorted from blood. This specimen's cell subset or site label, interpreted: CD45RA+ positively selected. This receptor carries the CDR3 CASSQGRDRGVYEQYF. At the DNA level, the sequence is TGTGCCAGCAGCCAAGGCCGGGACAGGGGTGTCTACGAGCAGTACTTC.